This TCR beta chain was found in a study of T cells in women clearing cervical HPV infection. Background on the study: Cases: HPV16-related CIN3 or worse on histology, 2 invasive cancers. Controls were women whose single incident HPV16 infection cleared within 12 months without precancer or cancer. Case blood was drawn when the lesion was first found; control blood after infection became undetectable.

Study outcomes and limitations: Cases carried less TRBV6-7 than controls: roughly 0.11% versus 0.16%.

Regarding this clone: Its antigen is unknown. The read ends 3 residues early relative to the CDR3; the germline J gene fills the gap.

Produced via immunoSEQ multiplex PCR; TCRdb's table is partial and in-frame only. The table for this sample gives about 22,000 clones. The CDR3 covers 15 residues. Germline CDR1 SEHNR, CDR2 FQNEAQ (reference sequence). Sequencing input: blood buffy coat. This chain uses TRBV7-9 with TRBJ1-2, with D tentatively TRBD1 (6 bases). The TCR was taken from a woman between 18 and 75 years old with a cervical HPV16 infection that either progressed to CIN3+ or cleared (not recorded which). CDR3 protein: CASSLSLGGYNDYTF. CDR3 DNA (partial): TGTGCCAGCAGCTTATCCCTTGGGGGCTACAATGAC.